Listed here is a single T cell receptor (beta chain). Antigen: not known. V was clipped by 1 base and J by 6 bases, with 8 bases between them. Germline V CDR1 and CDR2: MGHRA, YSYEKL. There are 13 residues in the CDR3. The study drew all its donors from Caucasian adults living in Nashville, Tennessee. The protocol was immunoSEQ multiplex PCR, while the TCRdb copy is restricted to in-frame clones and leaves out a portion. The table has around 600,000 clones, around 97% seen once. The data were obtained in a study of shared clonotypes between healthy human individuals. General study points: A few donors shared approximately 5% of their naive CD4 clonotypes.

The V call is TRBV4-1, the J call TRBJ2-3; possible D gene TRBD1, 6 bases. The sequencing input was naive CD4+ T cells sorted from blood. The subset: CD45RA+ positively selected. This clonotype originated in a woman in her 30s in good health. The CDR3 DNA sequence: TGCGCCAGCAGCCAAGCAGGGGTCGATACGCAGTATTTT. Its translation: CASSQAGVDTQYF.